Below are 20 T cell receptor beta chains sequenced from a single sample in a study of shared clonotypes between healthy human individuals. The naive CD8 subset, CD45RO-negative cells positively selected for CCR7, excluded terminally differentiated effector memory CD45RA+ cells. The protocol was immunoSEQ multiplex PCR, while the TCRdb copy is restricted to in-frame clones and leaves out a portion. The profile shows around 1.9 million clones, around 93% of them singletons. The sample was naive CD8+ T cells from PBMCs. Source of these receptors: a man aged 18 to 30 in good health. Some clones in this sample may be carry-over from other donors' samples.

The J gene is TRBJ2-5, the V gene TRBV29-1; maybe TRBD2 (5 bases). The germline CDR1 and CDR2 sequences are SQVTM and ANQGSEA. This CDR3 contains 12 residues. As DNA, the CDR3 is TGCAGTATCCCGGGATCCCAAGAGACCCAGTACTTC. The encoded protein is CSIPGSQETQYF.

CDR3 coding DNA: TGTGCCAGCAGCTTAGATCGAGGGCAGGCTCCATCCAATGAGCAGTTCTTC. This translates into CASSLDRGQAPSNEQFF. The rearrangement uses TRBV11-2 and TRBJ2-1; D is possibly TRBD2 (5 bases). This CDR3 contains 17 residues. Germline V gene data show CDR1 as SGHAT and CDR2 as FQNNGV. V shed 0 bases and J shed 6 bases, with 18 bases lying between them.

The gene calls are TRBV6-5 and TRBJ1-1; D unclear. Germline V gives CDR1 MNHEY, CDR2 SVGAGI. The V and J ends lost 2 bases and 1 base respectively, with 8 bases between them. The CDR3 covers 14 residues. CDR3 region: CASSYPDANTEAFF. CDR3 nucleotides: TGTGCCAGCAGTTACCCGGACGCGAACACTGAAGCTTTCTTT.

In this sample, this clone turned up once. This chain links TRBV6-1 with TRBJ1-1, with no clear D. Germline CDR1 reads MNHNS; CDR2 reads SASEGT. The CDR3 has 12 amino acids. The V gene lost 8 bases and the J gene lost 5 bases, with 12 bases spanning the gap. CDR3 region: CASFEGGTEAFF. The CDR3 region has the DNA TGTGCCAGCTTTGAGGGTGGAACTGAAGCTTTCTTT.

This clone was counted once. The chain links TRBV27 to TRBJ2-1; either TRBD1 or TRBD2 may supply D (5 bases each). The CDR3 is 16 residues long. The germline V and J ends were trimmed by 3 bases and 8 bases, with 20 bases remaining between them. Germline assignment: CDR1 MNHEY and CDR2 SMNVEV (reference sequence). The CDR3 sequence is CASSFQASGSRDEQFF. CDR3 coding DNA: TGTGCCAGCAGTTTTCAAGCGTCAGGGAGCCGGGATGAGCAGTTCTTC.

This chain connects TRBV13 to TRBJ1-5, with unresolved D. Germline V lookup: CDR1 PRHDT, CDR2 FYEKMQ (reference sequence). The CDR3 is 13 residues long. Between the trimmed V and J ends, which lost 2 bases and 4 bases, there was a span of 6 bases. Here the CDR3 reads CASSLSQNQPQHF. The CDR3 region has the DNA TGTGCCAGCAGCTTATCTCAGAATCAGCCCCAGCATTTT.

This clone was detected once. The chain's CDR3 is CASSVGQRDYGYTF. DNA for the CDR3: TGTGCCAGCAGCGTAGGGCAGCGGGACTATGGCTACACCTTC. The gene calls are TRBV9 and TRBJ1-2; the D is unclear. Trimming left V 0 bases short and J 3 bases short, with 9 bases between. Germline V lookup: CDR1 SGDLS, CDR2 YYNGEE. This CDR3 is built from 14 residues.

The V call is TRBV28, the J call TRBJ1-4, with D unresolved. V lost 2 bases, J lost 1 base, and 14 bases lay in between. Per germline, CDR1 MDHEN and CDR2 SYDVKM. The CDR3 loop spans 17 amino acids. CDR3 sequence: CASSLRGIPRTNEKLFF. CDR3 DNA: TGTGCCAGCAGTTTACGTGGGATTCCACGAACTAATGAAAAACTGTTTTTT.

The rearrangement joins TRBV9 to TRBJ2-3, with 14 bases that match TRBD2. CDR1 SGDLS and CDR2 YYNGEE come from the germline V gene. V trimming: 4 bases; J trimming: 4 bases; junction bases outside the gene matches: 5. The CDR3 covers 16 residues. The CDR3 protein is CASSPGLAGVSDTQYF. The DNA for the CDR3 is TGTGCCAGCAGCCCGGGACTAGCGGGAGTATCAGATACGCAGTATTTT.

The chain combines TRBV9 with TRBJ2-1; a weak D match, TRBD1 (6 bases). Deletions cut 1 base from V and 6 bases from J, with 14 bases between. Germline V lookup: CDR1 SGDLS, CDR2 YYNGEE. The CDR3 sequence is 15 residues long. DNA of the CDR3: TGTGCCAGCAGCGTAAGCCAGGGGATAGGCAATGAGCAGTTCTTC. This sequence encodes CASSVSQGIGNEQFF. Together with reference TRBV9 and TRBJ2-1, the CDR3 gives the full variable domain: DSGVTQTPKHLITATGQRVTLRCSPRSGDLSVYWYQQSLDQGLQFLIQYYNGEERAKGNILERFSAQQFPDLHSELNLSSLELGDSALYFCASSVSQGIGNEQFFGPGTRLTVL.

This chain connects TRBV4-2 to TRBJ2-5, with D hard to call. The CDR3 is 13 residues long. Per the germline V gene, CDR1 is LGHNA and CDR2 is YNFKEQ. The CDR3 bases are TGTACCCCTCCGGGCGATAGTCGTGGGACCCAGTACTTC. Translation gives CTPPGDSRGTQYF.

The chain recombines TRBV19 with TRBJ2-5; unclear D gene. V was clipped by 2 bases and J by 2 bases, with 9 bases between them. Per the germline V gene, CDR1 is LNHDA and CDR2 is SQIVND (reference sequence). The CDR3 is 14 amino acids. The CDR3 loop is CASSIFGRQETQYF. The CDR3, as DNA: TGTGCCAGTAGTATATTCGGCAGACAAGAGACCCAGTACTTC. The entire variable domain, with the rest obtained from reference TRBV19 and TRBJ2-5, is as follows: DGGITQSPKYLFRKEGQNVTLSCEQNLNHDAMYWYRQDPGQGLRLIYYSQIVNDFQKGDIAEGYSVSREKKESFPLTVTSAQKNPTAFYLCASSIFGRQETQYFGPGTRLLVL.

The rearrangement joins TRBV15 to TRBJ2-1; the D gene is possibly TRBD2 (5 bases). The CDR3 spans 13 residues. Deletions cut 0 bases from V and 12 bases from J, with 12 bases between. Germline V lookup: CDR1 LNHNV, CDR2 YYDKDF (reference sequence). The CDR3 here is CATSRDFTSGQFF. The DNA of the CDR3 is TGTGCCACCAGCAGAGATTTTACCAGCGGGCAGTTCTTC.

The genes are TRBV4-2 and TRBJ2-2; D could derive from TRBD1 or TRBD2 (5 bases each). The V gene's germline CDR1 is LGHNA and CDR2 YNFKEQ. This CDR3 comprises 15 residues. Trimming removed 0 bases at V and 4 bases at J, with 9 bases between. CDR3 residues: CASSQERGGTGELFF. In DNA, the CDR3 is TGTGCCAGCAGCCAAGAGAGGGGCGGCACCGGGGAGCTGTTTTTT.

This rearrangement joins TRBV2 to TRBJ2-7; tentatively, D is TRBD1 (5 bases). Trimming cost V 7 bases and J 0 bases, with 19 bases left between them. Germline V gives CDR1 SNHLY, CDR2 FYNNEI. The CDR3 totals 16 residues. CDR3 DNA sequence: TGTGCCAGCAATTCTGGTCTCGGACAACGCTCCTACGAGCAGTACTTC. Amino acid sequence: CASNSGLGQRSYEQYF.

This chain connects TRBV27 to TRBJ2-7, with 8 bases aligning to TRBD2. V was clipped by 6 bases and J by 2 bases; unmatched bases: 9. Germline lookup yields CDR1 MNHEY and CDR2 SMNVEV (reference sequence). The CDR3 contains 15 residues. The CDR3 nucleotides read TGTGCCAGCAGCCCTTTCGGGCGGGGGGCCTACGAGCAGTACTTC. Translation: CASSPFGRGAYEQYF.

For this clone: The germline gene is not matched at one end of the junction; a read error may be the cause. The chain has TRBV27 and TRBJ2-1; TRBD2 matches at 8 bases. The germline gives CDR1 MNHEY, CDR2 SMNVEV (reference sequence). CDR3 length: 12 amino acids. CDR3 loop: CANSLSGGREFF. CDR3 nucleotides: TGTGCCAACAGTTTATCGGGGGGGCGGGAGTTCTTC.

The chain joins TRBV29-1 to TRBJ1-2; 9 bases agree with TRBD1. CDR1 and CDR2 from the germline V gene are SQVTM and ANQGSEA. This CDR3 has 11 amino acids. The V gene end was trimmed by 7 bases and the J gene end by 5 bases; junction bases not matched to a gene: 2. The CDR3 DNA follows: TGCAGCGGCGGGACAGGGTATGGCTACACCTTC. Translation: CSGGTGYGYTF. The full variable domain, in which reference TRBV29-1 and TRBJ1-2 provide the parts outside the CDR3, is SAVISQKPSRDICQRGTSLTIQCQVDSQVTMMFWYRQQPGQSLTLIATANQGSEATYESGFVIDKFPISRPNLTFSTLTVSNMSPEDSSIYLCSGGTGYGYTFGSGTRLTVV.

This chain uses TRBV9 with TRBJ2-1, with no clear D. V lost 0 bases, J lost 6 bases, and 19 bases lay in between. Germline V CDR1 and CDR2: SGDLS, YYNGEE. The CDR3 extends over 17 amino acids. CDR3 in amino acids: CASSVARSKNPINEQFF. The CDR3 nucleotides are TGTGCCAGCAGCGTAGCTCGGTCAAAAAACCCCATCAATGAGCAGTTCTTC.

The rearrangement links TRBV19 to TRBJ2-1, with unresolved D. Germline-derived CDR1 and CDR2 are LNHDA and SQIVND (reference sequence). Trimming took 6 bases from V and 4 from J, leaving 22 bases between them. CDR3 length: 17 amino acids. In DNA form, the CDR3 reads TGTGCCAGTAGGAAGAGCCGGACGGCGAATGCTTACAATGAGCAGTTCTTC. Translating it yields CASRKSRTANAYNEQFF.